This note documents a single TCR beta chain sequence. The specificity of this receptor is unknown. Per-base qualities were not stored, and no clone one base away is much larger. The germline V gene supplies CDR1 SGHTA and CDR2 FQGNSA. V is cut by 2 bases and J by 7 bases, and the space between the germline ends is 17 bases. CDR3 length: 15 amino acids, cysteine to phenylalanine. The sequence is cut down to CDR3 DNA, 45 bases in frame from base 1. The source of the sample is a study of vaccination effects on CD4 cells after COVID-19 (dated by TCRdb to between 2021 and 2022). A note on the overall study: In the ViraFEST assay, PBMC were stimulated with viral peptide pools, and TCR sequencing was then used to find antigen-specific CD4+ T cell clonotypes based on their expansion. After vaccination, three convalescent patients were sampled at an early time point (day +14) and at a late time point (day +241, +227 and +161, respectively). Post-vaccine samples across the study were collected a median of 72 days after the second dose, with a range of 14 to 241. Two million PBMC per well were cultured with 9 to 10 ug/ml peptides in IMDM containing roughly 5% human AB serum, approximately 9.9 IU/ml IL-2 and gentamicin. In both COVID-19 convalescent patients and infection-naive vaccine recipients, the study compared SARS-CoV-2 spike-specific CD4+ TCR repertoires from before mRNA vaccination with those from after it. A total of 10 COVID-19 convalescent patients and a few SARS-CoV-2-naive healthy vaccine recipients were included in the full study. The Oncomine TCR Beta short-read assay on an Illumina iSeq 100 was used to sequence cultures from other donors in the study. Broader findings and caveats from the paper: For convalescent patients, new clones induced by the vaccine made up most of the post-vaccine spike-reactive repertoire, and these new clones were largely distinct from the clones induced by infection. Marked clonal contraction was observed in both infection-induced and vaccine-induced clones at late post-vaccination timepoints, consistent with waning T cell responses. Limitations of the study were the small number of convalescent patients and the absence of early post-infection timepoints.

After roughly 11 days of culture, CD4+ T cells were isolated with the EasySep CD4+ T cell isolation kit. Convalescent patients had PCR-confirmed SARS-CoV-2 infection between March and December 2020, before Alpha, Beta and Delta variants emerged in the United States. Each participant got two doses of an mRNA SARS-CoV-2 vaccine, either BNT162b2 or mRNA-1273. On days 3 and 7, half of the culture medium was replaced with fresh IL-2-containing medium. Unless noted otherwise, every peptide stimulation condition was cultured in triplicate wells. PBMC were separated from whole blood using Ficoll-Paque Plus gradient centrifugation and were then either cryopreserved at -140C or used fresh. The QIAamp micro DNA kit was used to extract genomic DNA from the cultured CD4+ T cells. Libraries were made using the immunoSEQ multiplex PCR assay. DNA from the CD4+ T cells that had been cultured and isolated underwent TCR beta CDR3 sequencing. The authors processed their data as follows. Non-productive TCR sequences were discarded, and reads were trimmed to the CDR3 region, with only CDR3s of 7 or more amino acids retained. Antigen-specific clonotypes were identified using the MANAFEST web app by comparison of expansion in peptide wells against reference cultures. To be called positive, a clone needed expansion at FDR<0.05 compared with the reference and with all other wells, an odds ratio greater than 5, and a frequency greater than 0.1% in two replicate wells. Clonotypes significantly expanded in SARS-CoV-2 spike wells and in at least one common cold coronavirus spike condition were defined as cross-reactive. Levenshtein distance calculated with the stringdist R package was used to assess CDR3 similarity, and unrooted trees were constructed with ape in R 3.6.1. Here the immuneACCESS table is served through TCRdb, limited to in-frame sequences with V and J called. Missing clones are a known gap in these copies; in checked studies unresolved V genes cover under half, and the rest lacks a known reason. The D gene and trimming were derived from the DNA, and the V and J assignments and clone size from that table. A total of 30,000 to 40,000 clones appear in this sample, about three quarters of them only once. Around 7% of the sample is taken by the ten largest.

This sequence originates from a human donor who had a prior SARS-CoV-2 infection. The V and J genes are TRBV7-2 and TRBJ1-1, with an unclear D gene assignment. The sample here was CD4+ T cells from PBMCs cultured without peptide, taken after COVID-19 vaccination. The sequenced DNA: TGTGCCAGCAGCTTACGCGTCACAGCCCCCGGTGAAGCTTTCTTT. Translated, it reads CASSLRVTAPGEAFF. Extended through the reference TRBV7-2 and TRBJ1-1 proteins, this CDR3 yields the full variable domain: GAGVSQSPSNKVTEKGKDVELRCDPISGHTALYWYRQSLGQGLEFLIYFQGNSAPDKSGLPSDRFSAERTGGSVSTLTIQRTQQEDSAVYLCASSLRVTAPGEAFFGQGTRLTVV.